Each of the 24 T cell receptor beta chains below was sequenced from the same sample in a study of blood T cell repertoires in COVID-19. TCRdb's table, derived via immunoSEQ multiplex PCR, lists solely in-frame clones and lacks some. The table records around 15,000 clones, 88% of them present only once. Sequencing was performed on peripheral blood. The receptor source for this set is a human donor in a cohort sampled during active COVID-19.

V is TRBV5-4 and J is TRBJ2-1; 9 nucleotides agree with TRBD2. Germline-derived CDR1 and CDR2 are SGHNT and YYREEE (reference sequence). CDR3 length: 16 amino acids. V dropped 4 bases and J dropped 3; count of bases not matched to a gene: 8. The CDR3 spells CASSTAGTSSYNEQFF. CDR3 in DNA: TGTGCCAGCAGCACGGCCGGGACTAGCAGCTACAATGAGCAGTTCTTC. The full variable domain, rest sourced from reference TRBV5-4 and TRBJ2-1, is ETGVTQSPTHLIKTRGQQVTLRCSSQSGHNTVSWYQQALGQGPQFIFQYYREEENGRGNFPPRFSGLQFPNYSSELNVNALELDDSALYLCASSTAGTSSYNEQFFGPGTRLTVL.

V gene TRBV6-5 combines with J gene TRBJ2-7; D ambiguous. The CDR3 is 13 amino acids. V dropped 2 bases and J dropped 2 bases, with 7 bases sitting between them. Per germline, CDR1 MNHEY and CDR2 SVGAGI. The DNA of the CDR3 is TGTGCCAGCAGTTACCTCGGTCCCTACGAGCAGTACTTC. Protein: CASSYLGPYEQYF.

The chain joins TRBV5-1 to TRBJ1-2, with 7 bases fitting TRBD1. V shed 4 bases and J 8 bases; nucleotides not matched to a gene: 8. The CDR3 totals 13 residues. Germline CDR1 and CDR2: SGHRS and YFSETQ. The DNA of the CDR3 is TGCGCCAGCAGCGGTACGACAGGGTACGGCTACACCTTC. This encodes CASSGTTGYGYTF.

The CDR3 bases are TGTGCCAGCTCACCACAGGGGGCGCGGGGCTACACCTTC. This sequence encodes CASSPQGARGYTF. The J gene is TRBJ1-2, the V gene TRBV18; 7 nucleotides align to TRBD1. V lost 1 base and J lost 8; bases outside the gene matches: 4. The CDR3 is made up of 13 amino acids. Germline V gene lookup returns CDR1 KGHSH and CDR2 LQKENI.

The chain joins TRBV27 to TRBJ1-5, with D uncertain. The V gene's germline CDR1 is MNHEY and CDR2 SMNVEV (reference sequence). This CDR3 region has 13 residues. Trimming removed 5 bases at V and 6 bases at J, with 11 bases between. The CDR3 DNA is TGTGCCAGCAGTGCGTTCGGGTTTCAGCCCCAGCATTTT. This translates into CASSAFGFQPQHF.

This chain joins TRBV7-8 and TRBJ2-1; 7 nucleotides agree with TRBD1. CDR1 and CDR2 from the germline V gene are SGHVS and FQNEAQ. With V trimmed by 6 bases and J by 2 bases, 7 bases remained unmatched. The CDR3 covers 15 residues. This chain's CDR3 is CASRPTGTAYNEQFF. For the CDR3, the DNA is TGTGCCAGCAGACCGACCGGGACAGCCTACAATGAGCAGTTCTTC.

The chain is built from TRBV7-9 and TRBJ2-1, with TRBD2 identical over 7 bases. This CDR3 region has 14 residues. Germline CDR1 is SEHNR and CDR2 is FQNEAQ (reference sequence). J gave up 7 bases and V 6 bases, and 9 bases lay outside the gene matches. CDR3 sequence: CASRFDRGGNEQFF. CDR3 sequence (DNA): TGTGCCAGCAGATTCGACCGGGGAGGGAATGAGCAGTTCTTC.

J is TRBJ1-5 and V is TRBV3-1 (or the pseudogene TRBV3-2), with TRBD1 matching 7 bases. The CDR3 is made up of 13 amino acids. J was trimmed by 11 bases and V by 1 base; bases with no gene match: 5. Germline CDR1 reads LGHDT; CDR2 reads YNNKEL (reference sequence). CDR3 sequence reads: CASSQGRQGAQHF. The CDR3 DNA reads TGTGCCAGCAGCCAAGGGCGGCAGGGGGCCCAGCATTTT.

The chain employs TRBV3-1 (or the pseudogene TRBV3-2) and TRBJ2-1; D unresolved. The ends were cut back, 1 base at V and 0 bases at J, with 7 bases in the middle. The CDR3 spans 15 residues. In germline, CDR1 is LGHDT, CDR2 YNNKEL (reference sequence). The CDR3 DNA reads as TGTGCCAGCAGCCAAGGTACAATCTCCTACAATGAGCAGTTCTTC. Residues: CASSQGTISYNEQFF.

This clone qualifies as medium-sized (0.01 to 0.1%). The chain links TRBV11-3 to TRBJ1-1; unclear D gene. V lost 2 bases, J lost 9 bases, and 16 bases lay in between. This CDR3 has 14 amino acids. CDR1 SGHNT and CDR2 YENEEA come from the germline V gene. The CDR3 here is CASSLTSTRVKAFF. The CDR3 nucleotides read TGTGCCAGCAGCTTAACGTCTACACGGGTCAAAGCTTTCTTT.

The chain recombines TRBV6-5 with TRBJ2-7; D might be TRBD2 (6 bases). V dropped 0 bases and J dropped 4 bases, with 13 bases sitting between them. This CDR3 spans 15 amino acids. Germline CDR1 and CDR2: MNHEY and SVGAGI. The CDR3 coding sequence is TGTGCCAGCAGTTACTCGGGGGGATCTGGGTACGAGCAGTACTTC. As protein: CASSYSGGSGYEQYF.

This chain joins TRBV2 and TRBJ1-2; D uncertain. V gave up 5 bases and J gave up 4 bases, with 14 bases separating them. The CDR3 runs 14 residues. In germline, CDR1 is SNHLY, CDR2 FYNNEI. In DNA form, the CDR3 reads TGTGCCAGCAGTCGTCGGGATTCCGTCTATGGCTACACCTTC. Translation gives CASSRRDSVYGYTF.

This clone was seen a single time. This CDR3 is CASSQNLRSYEQYF. The CDR3 DNA sequence: TGTGCCAGCAGCCAGAACCTCCGCTCCTACGAGCAGTACTTC. This chain links TRBV28 with TRBJ2-7, with no clear D. Trimming took 6 bases from V and 0 from J, leaving 12 bases between them. The CDR3 contains 14 residues. Germline V gene data show CDR1 as MDHEN and CDR2 as SYDVKM.

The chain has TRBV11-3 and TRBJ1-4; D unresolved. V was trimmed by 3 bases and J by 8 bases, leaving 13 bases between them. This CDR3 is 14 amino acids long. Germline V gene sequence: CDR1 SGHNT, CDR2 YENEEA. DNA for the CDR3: TGTGCCAGCAGCTTGGGAGGATTGGGAGAAAAACTGTTTTTT. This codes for CASSLGGLGEKLFF.

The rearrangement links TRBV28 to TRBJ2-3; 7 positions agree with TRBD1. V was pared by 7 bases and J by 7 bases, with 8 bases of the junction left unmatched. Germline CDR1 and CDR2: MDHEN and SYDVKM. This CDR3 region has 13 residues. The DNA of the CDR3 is TGTGCCAGCATGGACAGGCGGGCGTATACGCAGTATTTT. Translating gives CASMDRRAYTQYF. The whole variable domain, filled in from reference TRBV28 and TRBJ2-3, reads DVKVTQSSRYLVKRTGEKVFLECVQDMDHENMFWYRQDPGLGLRLIYFSYDVKMKEKGDIPEGYSVSREKKERFSLILESASTNQTSMYLCASMDRRAYTQYFGPGTRLTVL.

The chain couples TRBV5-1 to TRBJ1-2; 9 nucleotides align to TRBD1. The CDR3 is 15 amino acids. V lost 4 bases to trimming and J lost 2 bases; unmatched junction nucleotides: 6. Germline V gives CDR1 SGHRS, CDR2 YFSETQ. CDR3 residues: CASSPGGQGNYGYTF. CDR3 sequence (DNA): TGCGCCAGCAGCCCGGGGGGACAGGGAAACTATGGCTACACCTTC. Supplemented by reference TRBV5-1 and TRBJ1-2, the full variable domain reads KAGVTQTPRYLIKTRGQQVTLSCSPISGHRSVSWYQQTPGQGLQFLFEYFSETQRNKGNFPGRFSGRQFSNSRSEMNVSTLELGDSALYLCASSPGGQGNYGYTFGSGTRLTVV.

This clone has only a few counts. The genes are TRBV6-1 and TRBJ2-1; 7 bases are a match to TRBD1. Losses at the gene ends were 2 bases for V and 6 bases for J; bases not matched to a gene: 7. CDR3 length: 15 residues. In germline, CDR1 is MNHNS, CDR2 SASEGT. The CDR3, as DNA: TGTGCCAGCAGTGAACGGTCGGCAGGGGGCAATGAGCAGTTCTTC. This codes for CASSERSAGGNEQFF.

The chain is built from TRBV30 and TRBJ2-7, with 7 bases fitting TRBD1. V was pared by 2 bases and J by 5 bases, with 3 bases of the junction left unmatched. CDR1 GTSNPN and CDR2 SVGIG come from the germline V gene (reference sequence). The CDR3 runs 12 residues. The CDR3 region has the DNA TGTGCCTGGAGTAGACAGGGCCACGAGCAGTACTTC. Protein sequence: CAWSRQGHEQYF.

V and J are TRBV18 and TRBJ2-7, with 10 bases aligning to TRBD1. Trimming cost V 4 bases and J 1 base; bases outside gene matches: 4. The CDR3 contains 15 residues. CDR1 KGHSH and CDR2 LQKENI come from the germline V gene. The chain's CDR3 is CASSLRGQGSYEQYF. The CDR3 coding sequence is TGTGCCAGCTCACTCAGGGGACAGGGGTCCTACGAGCAGTACTTC. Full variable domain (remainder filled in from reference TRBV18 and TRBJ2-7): NAGVMQNPRHLVRRRGQEARLRCSPMKGHSHVYWYRQLPEEGLKFMVYLQKENIIDESGMPKERFSAEFPKEGPSILRIQQVVRGDSAAYFCASSLRGQGSYEQYFGPGTRLTVT.

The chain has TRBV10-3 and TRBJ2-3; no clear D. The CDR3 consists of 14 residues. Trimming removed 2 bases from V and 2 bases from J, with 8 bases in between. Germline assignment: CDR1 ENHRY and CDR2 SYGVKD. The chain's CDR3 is CAISEGQNTDTQYF. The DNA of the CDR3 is TGTGCCATCAGTGAGGGTCAGAACACAGATACGCAGTATTTT.

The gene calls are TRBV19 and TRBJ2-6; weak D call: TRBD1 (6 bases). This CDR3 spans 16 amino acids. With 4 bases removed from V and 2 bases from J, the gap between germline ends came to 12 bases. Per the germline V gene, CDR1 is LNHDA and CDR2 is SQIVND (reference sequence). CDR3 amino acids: CASSSWGRPGANVLTF. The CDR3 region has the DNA TGTGCCAGTAGTAGTTGGGGGCGGCCTGGGGCCAACGTCCTGACTTTC. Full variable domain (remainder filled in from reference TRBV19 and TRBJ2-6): DGGITQSPKYLFRKEGQNVTLSCEQNLNHDAMYWYRQDPGQGLRLIYYSQIVNDFQKGDIAEGYSVSREKKESFPLTVTSAQKNPTAFYLCASSSWGRPGANVLTFGAGSRLTVL.

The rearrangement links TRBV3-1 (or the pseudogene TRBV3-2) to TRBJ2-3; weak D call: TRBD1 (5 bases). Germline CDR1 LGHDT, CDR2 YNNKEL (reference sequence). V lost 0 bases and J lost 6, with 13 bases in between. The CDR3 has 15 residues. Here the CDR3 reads CASSQEWQAGDTQYF. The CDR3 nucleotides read TGTGCCAGCAGCCAAGAATGGCAAGCAGGGGATACGCAGTATTTT.

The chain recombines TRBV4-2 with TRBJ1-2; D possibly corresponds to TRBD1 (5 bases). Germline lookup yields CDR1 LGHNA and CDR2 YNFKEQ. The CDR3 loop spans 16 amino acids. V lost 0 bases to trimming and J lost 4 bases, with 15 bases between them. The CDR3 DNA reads TGTGCCAGCAGCCAAGATCCGGGGAGGGGAACCTATGGCTACACCTTC. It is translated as CASSQDPGRGTYGYTF.

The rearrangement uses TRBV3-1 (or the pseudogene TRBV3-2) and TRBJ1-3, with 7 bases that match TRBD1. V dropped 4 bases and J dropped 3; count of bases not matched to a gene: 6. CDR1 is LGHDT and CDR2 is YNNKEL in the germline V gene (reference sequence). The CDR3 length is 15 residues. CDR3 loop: CASSPTGIGGNTIYF. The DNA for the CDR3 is TGTGCCAGCAGCCCGACAGGGATTGGTGGAAACACCATATATTTT.